These T cell receptor beta chains were read from a single sample in a study of beta chain features in type 1 diabetes. Generated by immunoSEQ multiplex PCR, the TCRdb table keeps only in-frame clones and is missing some. The sample includes about 340,000 clones, roughly 8.8% of them seen just once. The source material was central memory CD4+ T cells from blood. These receptors were collected from a man aged 25-40 years with type 1 diabetes. Both conserved end residues are part of each CDR3. The order of the fields is D gene, clone size, V gene, CDR3 length, CDR3 protein. The D gene is left open where the match is weak. Size values are once, few and many counts, or a class for expanded clones, and some rows have none.

d_call: TRBD2; clone_size: -; v_call: TRBV10-1; cdr3_length: 15; cdr3_aa: CASSGSLAGGDTQYF
d_call: -; clone_size: -; v_call: TRBV4-3; cdr3_length: 15; cdr3_aa: CASSLSAVGTDTQYF
d_call: -; clone_size: -; v_call: TRBV28; cdr3_length: 14; cdr3_aa: CASSLRTPRGGYTF
d_call: TRBD1; clone_size: -; v_call: TRBV29-1; cdr3_length: 15; cdr3_aa: CSVTAGGALSGELFF
d_call: -; clone_size: many; v_call: TRBV27; cdr3_length: 15; cdr3_aa: CASSAGGVHSSPLHF
d_call: TRBD1; clone_size: -; v_call: TRBV10-3; cdr3_length: 16; cdr3_aa: CAIRSGTGGDGGTIYF
d_call: -; clone_size: few; v_call: TRBV2; cdr3_length: 12; cdr3_aa: CASATGTYEQYF
d_call: TRBD2; clone_size: -; v_call: TRBV27; cdr3_length: 16; cdr3_aa: CASSTGTSGGRYEQYF
d_call: TRBD2; clone_size: -; v_call: TRBV4-2; cdr3_length: 14; cdr3_aa: CASSQGLGGDTQYF
d_call: -; clone_size: many; v_call: TRBV18; cdr3_length: 11; cdr3_aa: CASSREDEAFF
d_call: -; clone_size: few; v_call: TRBV27; cdr3_length: 15; cdr3_aa: CASSLIGRTHNEQFF
d_call: -; clone_size: few; v_call: TRBV7-2; cdr3_length: 13; cdr3_aa: CASSRTTGNTIYF
d_call: TRBD1; clone_size: few; v_call: TRBV7-2; cdr3_length: 14; cdr3_aa: CASSLTTGNYGYTF
d_call: TRBD2; clone_size: few; v_call: TRBV7-9; cdr3_length: 15; cdr3_aa: CASSPLGRDTGELFF
d_call: TRBD1; clone_size: -; v_call: TRBV2; cdr3_length: 13; cdr3_aa: CASSAQGTDTQYF
d_call: TRBD1; clone_size: few; v_call: TRBV28; cdr3_length: 16; cdr3_aa: CASSLQGQGVGETQYF
d_call: -; clone_size: few; v_call: TRBV18; cdr3_length: 13; cdr3_aa: CASSLSRDSPLHF
d_call: TRBD1; clone_size: -; v_call: TRBV28; cdr3_length: 15; cdr3_aa: CASSSSGQGDYGYTF
d_call: -; clone_size: -; v_call: TRBV25-1; cdr3_length: 14; cdr3_aa: CASSSRTAQETQYF
d_call: TRBD2; clone_size: few; v_call: TRBV10-2; cdr3_length: 15; cdr3_aa: CASRRGLGKGETQYF
d_call: TRBD1; clone_size: -; v_call: TRBV25-1; cdr3_length: 15; cdr3_aa: CASSADRGLADTQYF
d_call: -; clone_size: -; v_call: TRBV7-9; cdr3_length: 14; cdr3_aa: CASSPRDGPYEQYF
d_call: TRBD2; clone_size: few; v_call: TRBV28; cdr3_length: 13; cdr3_aa: CASRGGGKNIQYF
d_call: TRBD1; clone_size: -; v_call: TRBV2; cdr3_length: 15; cdr3_aa: CASTAGTGGAETQYF
d_call: -; clone_size: -; v_call: TRBV7-2; cdr3_length: 13; cdr3_aa: CASSPFRAYGYTF
d_call: -; clone_size: few; v_call: TRBV19; cdr3_length: 15; cdr3_aa: CASRPTSVKKETQYF
d_call: -; clone_size: few; v_call: TRBV14; cdr3_length: 15; cdr3_aa: CASSQELMPAGELFF
d_call: TRBD1; clone_size: -; v_call: TRBV29-1; cdr3_length: 15; cdr3_aa: CSVARGQVGEETQYF
d_call: -; clone_size: many; v_call: TRBV28; cdr3_length: 14; cdr3_aa: CASSLAQESYGYTF
d_call: -; clone_size: many; v_call: TRBV19; cdr3_length: 15; cdr3_aa: CASSSSWGGGTEAFF
d_call: -; clone_size: -; v_call: TRBV7-6; cdr3_length: 14; cdr3_aa: CASSLDGQNTEAFF
d_call: -; clone_size: -; v_call: TRBV21-1; cdr3_length: 19; cdr3_aa: CASSFRRDRGHSGNQPQHF
d_call: -; clone_size: -; v_call: TRBV7-9; cdr3_length: 13; cdr3_aa: CASTRGSQETQYF
d_call: TRBD2; clone_size: -; v_call: TRBV7-9; cdr3_length: 16; cdr3_aa: CASSSIWASGAYEQYF
d_call: -; clone_size: few; v_call: TRBV9; cdr3_length: 11; cdr3_aa: CASSAPGGYTF
d_call: -; clone_size: -; v_call: TRBV14; cdr3_length: 15; cdr3_aa: CASSQPRVSTDTQYF
d_call: TRBD2; clone_size: few; v_call: TRBV5-1; cdr3_length: 16; cdr3_aa: CASSLEGTSGVDEQFF
d_call: -; clone_size: few; v_call: TRBV7-2; cdr3_length: 14; cdr3_aa: CASSGRAQQETQYF
d_call: -; clone_size: few; v_call: TRBV6-6; cdr3_length: 13; cdr3_aa: CASSYRIRDEQFF
d_call: -; clone_size: many; v_call: TRBV11-2; cdr3_length: 17; cdr3_aa: CASSFLPTGLLQETQYF
d_call: -; clone_size: -; v_call: TRBV4-1; cdr3_length: 13; cdr3_aa: CASSQDSAETQYF